The rows below give T cell receptor beta chains drawn from one sample of a study of spatial heterogeneity in lung cancer. TCRdb re-called the 5' RACE reads with MiXCR, one entry per CDR3 protein. Of just over 75,000 distinct CDR3 sequences in the sample, approximately 8.1% were seen once. The source material was PBMCs, sampled at surgery. These receptors came from a male donor with early-stage non-small cell lung cancer. CDR3s include the opening cysteine and the closing phenylalanine or tryptophan. A D gene is named only where the DNA matches it firmly. Not all rows give a size; the values are once, few, many and, for expanded clones, a class.

many TRBJ2-1 TRBV24-1 TRBD1 TGTGCCACCAGTGATTCCACAGGGGTGGAATACAATGAGCAGTTCTTC CATSDSTGVEYNEQFF
many TRBJ1-2 TRBV28 NA TGTGCCAGCAGTTGGGTCCTCGGGGTAGGCTACACCTTC CASSWVLGVGYTF
NA TRBJ2-7 TRBV20-1 NA TGCAGTGCTAGATTCGCTTTGGGTGAGCAGTACTTC CSARFALGEQYF
many TRBJ1-2 TRBV6-1 NA TGTGCCAGCAGTGAGAATAGCGGCTATGGCTACACCTTC CASSENSGYGYTF
NA TRBJ2-7 TRBV5-1 NA TGCGCCAGCAGCTTGGACACAGCGACTTACGAGCAGTACTTC CASSLDTATYEQYF
many TRBJ2-2 TRBV9 TRBD1 TGTGCCAGCAGCGATCAGACAGGGACCAACACCGGGGAGCTGTTTTTT CASSDQTGTNTGELFF
many TRBJ2-1 TRBV7-6 TRBD1 TGTGCCAGCAGCCCAAGACAGGGTCCCTACAATGAGCAGTTCTTC CASSPRQGPYNEQFF
many TRBJ2-3 TRBV4-3 TRBD2 TGCGCCAGCAGCCCTGGACTAGCGAGCACAGATACGCAGTATTTT CASSPGLASTDTQYF
many TRBJ2-1 TRBV7-8 NA TGTGCCAGCAGCTTACTCACAGGAACGAACAATGAGCAGTTCTTC CASSLLTGTNNEQFF
many TRBJ2-5 TRBV10-3 TRBD1 TGTGCCATCAGTGACCGGGACAGGGGGCCGGAGGAGACCCAGTACTTC CAISDRDRGPEETQYF
many TRBJ2-5 TRBV25-1 NA TGTGCCAGCAGCCCCTCGAGTAGCGGAGAGACCCAGTACTTC CASSPSSSGETQYF
many TRBJ2-1 TRBV6-2/TRBV6-3 TRBD2 TGTGCCAGCAGTCTACTAGCGGATTCCTACAATGAGCAGTTCTTC CASSLLADSYNEQFF
many TRBJ2-1 TRBV3-1 NA TGTGCCAGCAGCCAAGATATGACGGTTTCCTACAATGAGCAGTTCTTC CASSQDMTVSYNEQFF
NA TRBJ1-1 TRBV9 NA TGTGCCAGCAGCGTGGCAGGGGAGAACACTGAAGCTTTCTTT CASSVAGENTEAFF
many TRBJ2-3 TRBV10-3 TRBD2 TGTGCCATCAGTGAGCCCTCCTGGGGGCTAGCGGGAGACCCTAGCACAGATACGCAGTATTTT CAISEPSWGLAGDPSTDTQYF
many TRBJ2-2 TRBV4-1 NA TGCGCCAGCAGCCAAGATCCGGCTAGCCGCGCCACCGGGGAGCTGTTTTTT CASSQDPASRATGELFF
many TRBJ2-1 TRBV5-1 NA TGCGCCAGCAGCGCGGACGGGTACAATGAGCAGTTCTTC CASSADGYNEQFF
NA TRBJ2-2 TRBV2 NA TGTGCCAGCAGTGAATCTGGCCAGCTGTTTTTT CASSESGQLFF
few TRBJ1-1 TRBV29-1 NA TGCAGCGTTCGGCCAGCAAAGGAAGCTTTCTTT CSVRPAKEAFF
many TRBJ1-2 TRBV11-2 NA TGTGCCAGCAGCTTTGAAGGGCAAGGCTACACCTTC CASSFEGQGYTF
many TRBJ1-4 TRBV9 NA TGTGTCAGCAGCAAGGACGGGGGCAAGCGGGAAAAACTGTTTTTT CVSSKDGGKREKLFF
few TRBJ2-3 TRBV6-6 NA TGTGCCAGCAGAGGAACTGGAGGGGGCGTGGATACGCAGTATTTT CASRGTGGGVDTQYF
many TRBJ1-2 TRBV6-1 NA TGTGCCAGCAGCGAGGCAGGGGCTACGGGCTATGGCTACACCTTC CASSEAGATGYGYTF
many TRBJ2-4 TRBV20-1 NA TGCAGTGCTTTCAGTTGGGCCAAAAACATTCAGTACTTC CSAFSWAKNIQYF
many TRBJ1-5 TRBV3-1 NA TGTGCCAGCAGCCAAGAGGGTCGCGACTGGCAGCCCCAGCATTTT CASSQEGRDWQPQHF
few TRBJ1-1 TRBV12-3/TRBV12-4 NA TGTGCCAACAGTTTTGGGACGGAGGATGAAGCTTTCTTT CANSFGTEDEAFF
many TRBJ2-2 TRBV7-3 TRBD2 TGTGCCAGCAGCCCCATCCCGGGACTAGCGGGAGGGAAGAACACCGGGGAGCTGTTTTTT CASSPIPGLAGGKNTGELFF
many TRBJ2-3 TRBV27 NA TGTGCCAGCAGGACAAGCCTTTTCACAGATACGCAGTATTTT CASRTSLFTDTQYF
NA TRBJ2-1 TRBV3-1 TRBD2 TGTGCCAGCAGCCAATTGAGCGGGAACTACAATGAGCAGTTCTTC CASSQLSGNYNEQFF
many TRBJ2-3 TRBV11-1 NA TGTGCCAGCAGCTCACCTCCACAGGGACGCACAGATACGCAGTATTTT CASSSPPQGRTDTQYF
many TRBJ2-4 TRBV5-5 NA TGTGCCAGCAGCTTGACAGGCAACAAAAACATTCAGTACTTC CASSLTGNKNIQYF
NA TRBJ2-1 TRBV6-1 NA TGTGCCAGCAGTGACCGGACCCCCCCGGAGCAGTTCTTC CASSDRTPPEQFF
many TRBJ2-5 TRBV20-1 TRBD1 TGCAGTGCCTGGGACAGCAAAGAGACCCAGTACTTC CSAWDSKETQYF
NA TRBJ2-7 TRBV29-1 NA TGCAGCGTTGAAAGGGGCTACGAGCAGTACTTC CSVERGYEQYF
many TRBJ1-2 TRBV5-1 TRBD1 TGCGCCAGCAGCATGGGACAGGGCTATGGCTACACCTTC CASSMGQGYGYTF
many TRBJ2-7 TRBV5-1 TRBD1 TGCGCCAGCAGCTTGCCCGGACAGGGAACCCACGAGCAGTACTTC CASSLPGQGTHEQYF
NA TRBJ2-5 TRBV12-3/TRBV12-4 NA TGTGCCAGCAGTCCCGGGGGCCCCCAAGAGACCCAGTACTTC CASSPGGPQETQYF
few TRBJ2-3 TRBV20-1 NA TGCAGTGCTAGAGATCGTACAATTGGGACAGATACGCAGTATTTT CSARDRTIGTDTQYF
NA TRBJ1-1 TRBV29-1 NA TGCAGCGTTGAAGCCCTAGGGCGGGGGGGATGGCGTAACACTGAAGCTTTCTTT CSVEALGRGGWRNTEAFF
many TRBJ1-1 TRBV10-3 TRBD1 TGTGCCATCAGTGAAGAAGGGGGCGTGATGGCTTTCTTT CAISEEGGVMAFF
NA TRBJ1-2 TRBV12-3/TRBV12-4 NA TGTGCCAGCAGTCCGAGTGGTAACTATGGCTACACCTTC CASSPSGNYGYTF
few TRBJ2-3 TRBV7-8 NA TGTGCCAGCAGCCCCAGCACAGGGTCCGAACAGTATTTT CASSPSTGSEQYF
NA TRBJ2-1 TRBV30 NA TGTGCCTGGAATCGGGGGCGGGAGCGTCGTAATGAGCAGTTCTTC CAWNRGRERRNEQFF
many TRBJ2-2 TRBV6-2/TRBV6-3 NA TGTGCCACTTGGGAGTCCAAGAAGAACACCGGGGAGCTGTTTTTT CATWESKKNTGELFF